The clone carrying this T cell receptor (beta chain) appeared a single time. This record belongs to a study of cytomegalovirus exposure and HLA in healthy donors. V shed 8 bases, J shed 4 bases, and the junction held 13 bases outside the gene matches. The CDR3 length is 15 residues. Germline CDR1 reads MNHNS; CDR2 reads SASEGT. PCR primers comprised 60 Vbeta and 13 Jbeta primers. The table came from immunoSEQ multiplex PCR; TCRdb's copy has only in-frame clones and leaves some out. The top ten hold roughly 0.9% of the sample, which has around 100,000 clones, around 75% seen once. This TCR derives from a woman in her twenties or thirties in good health and CMV-seronegative. Sequenced sample: PBMCs. This chain uses TRBV6-1 with TRBJ1-2; 7 bases agree with TRBD1. This CDR3 reads CASATESTGTYGYTF. CDR3 DNA: TGTGCCAGCGCTACGGAGTCGACAGGGACCTATGGCTACACCTTC.